The rows below give T cell receptor beta chains drawn from one sample of a study of cytomegalovirus exposure and HLA in healthy donors. Sequencing was performed with immunoSEQ multiplex PCR; in TCRdb, only in-frame clones are kept and a portion is missing. Of 60,000 to 75,000 clones listed, 85% to 90% are singletons. The specimen sequenced was PBMCs. These receptors were collected from a woman aged 30 to 39 in good health and CMV-seropositive. The CDR3 runs from the conserved cysteine through the conserved F or W. D genes are given only for firm matches. Size values are once, few and many counts, or a class for expanded clones, and some rows have none.

NA | TRBJ2-1 | TRBV28 | NA | TGTGCCAGCAGTCCTCGAGGGGGCAATGAGCAGTTCTTC | CASSPRGGNEQFF
TRBD2 | TRBJ2-7 | TRBV2 | NA | TGTGCCAGCACCCCCGGGGGGTCCTACGAGCAGTACTTC | CASTPGGSYEQYF
NA | TRBJ2-2 | TRBV6-1 | few | TGTGCCAGCAGTTCCGGACTTTCAGGGGACGGGGAGCTGTTTTTT | CASSSGLSGDGELFF
NA | TRBJ2-2 | TRBV21-1 | NA | TGTGCCAGCAGCGATCATATCCGGGGTGACACCGGGGAGCTGTTTTTT | CASSDHIRGDTGELFF
TRBD1 | TRBJ1-1 | TRBV30 | NA | TGTGCCTGGGGGGACAGGGGGAAGGCTGAAGCTTTCTTT | CAWGDRGKAEAFF
NA | TRBJ2-1 | TRBV20-1 | NA | TGCAGTGCAAGAGTATACAATGAGCAGTTCTTC | CSARVYNEQFF
TRBD1 | TRBJ1-1 | TRBV2 | NA | TGTGCCAGTGTTGTCGGACAGGAAACTTTCTTT | CASVVGQETFF
TRBD1 | TRBJ1-1 | TRBV7-9 | NA | TGTGCCAGCAGCTTAGCCACAGGGGCCGGTACCTTGAACACTGAAGCTTTCTTT | CASSLATGAGTLNTEAFF
NA | TRBJ2-7 | TRBV29-1 | NA | TGCAGCGTTGAAATGAGCTACGAGCAGTACTTC | CSVEMSYEQYF
TRBD2 | TRBJ2-5 | TRBV5-1 | NA | TGCGCCAGCAGCCTACTTATGGCGGGAGAGCAAGAGACCCAGTACTTC | CASSLLMAGEQETQYF
TRBD2 | TRBJ2-1 | TRBV5-1 | NA | TGCGCCAGCAGCTTGGGAGCGGGAGGCCATACCCTCAATGAGCAGTTCTTC | CASSLGAGGHTLNEQFF
NA | TRBJ2-7 | TRBV19 | NA | TGTGCCAGTAGTTCCGCCGTCGGCGGTTACGAGCAGTACTTC | CASSSAVGGYEQYF
NA | TRBJ2-1 | TRBV10-1 | NA | TGCGCCAGCAGTGAGTCTACAGGTGGGGCCAATGAGCAGTTCTTC | CASSESTGGANEQFF
NA | TRBJ2-1 | TRBV29-1 | NA | TGCAGCGTTGTAGTACAGGGCGGATACAATGAGCAGTTCTTC | CSVVVQGGYNEQFF
TRBD1 | TRBJ2-5 | TRBV7-2 | NA | TGTGCCAGCAGCTTAGAAGTGACAGGGGTGGGGACCCAGTACTTC | CASSLEVTGVGTQYF
NA | TRBJ2-7 | TRBV30 | NA | TGTGCCTGGAGCGCTCCCCCCTCCGAGCAGTACTTC | CAWSAPPSEQYF
NA | TRBJ1-6 | TRBV18 | NA | TGTGCCAGCTCTTACCGAGGCGAGGGACCCCTCCACTTT | CASSYRGEGPLHF
NA | TRBJ2-7 | TRBV19 | once | TGTGCCAGTAGTATAGGTAGAGGGTACTACGAGCAGTACTTC | CASSIGRGYYEQYF
NA | TRBJ2-1 | TRBV9 | NA | TGTGCCAGCAGCCCCACCTGGTTGGGGGGATACCGCTCCTACAATGAGCAGTTCTTC | CASSPTWLGGYRSYNEQFF
NA | TRBJ2-7 | TRBV6-1 | NA | TGTGCCAGCAGTGCCGCCTACGAGCAGTACTTC | CASSAAYEQYF
TRBD2 | TRBJ2-1 | TRBV2 | NA | TGTGCCAGCAGTGAAGGTGCTAGCGGGAGATACAATGAGCAGTTCTTC | CASSEGASGRYNEQFF
NA | TRBJ1-1 | TRBV27 | NA | TGTGCCAGCAGTTTGGGCAGGAACACTGAAGCTTTCTTT | CASSLGRNTEAFF
TRBD1 | TRBJ2-1 | TRBV10-1 | few | TGCGCCAGCAGTGAGTTACAGGGGGCTGGATACAATGAGCAGTTCTTC | CASSELQGAGYNEQFF
NA | TRBJ2-1 | TRBV7-9 | NA | TGTGCCAGCAGCCTCGGAGGTTCTGTCTACAATGAGCAGTTCTTC | CASSLGGSVYNEQFF
NA | TRBJ2-1 | TRBV5-6 | once | TGTGCCAGCAGCTTCGGGGGAGGCCACAATGAGCAGTTCTTC | CASSFGGGHNEQFF
TRBD1 | TRBJ2-5 | TRBV5-1 | NA | TGCGCCAGCAGCTCTAGGGGCAGGGGGGAGACCCAGTACTTC | CASSSRGRGETQYF
TRBD1 | TRBJ1-1 | TRBV9 | NA | TGTGCCAGCAGCGGACCGGGACAGGGGGCGATAGACACTGAAGCTTTCTTT | CASSGPGQGAIDTEAFF
NA | TRBJ2-5 | TRBV2 | NA | TGTGCCAGCAGCCTACAGGGTAGAGCGGGGGAGACCCAGTACTTC | CASSLQGRAGETQYF
TRBD2 | TRBJ2-3 | TRBV28 | NA | TGTGCCAGCAGTTTTATAATTAACTCCGGGACTAGCGGGAGGGGAGATACGCAGTATTTT | CASSFIINSGTSGRGDTQYF
TRBD2 | TRBJ2-7 | TRBV5-4 | few | TGTGCCAGCAGCTTGGCTAGCGGGACCACCTACGAGCAGTACTTC | CASSLASGTTYEQYF
NA | TRBJ2-7 | TRBV7-6 | NA | TGTGCCAGCAGCCCGCGCGGCGGAGCCTACGAGCAGTACTTC | CASSPRGGAYEQYF
TRBD2 | TRBJ2-1 | TRBV4-1 | once | TGCGCCAGCAGCATGGGGGAGGGCTACAATGAGCAGTTCTTC | CASSMGEGYNEQFF
NA | TRBJ2-1 | TRBV9 | NA | TGTGCCAGCAGCGTGGGTAGCTGGAATGAGCAGTTCTTC | CASSVGSWNEQFF
NA | TRBJ1-1 | TRBV6-5 | once | TGTGCCAGCAGTCCCTCTCTATACACTGAAGCTTTCTTT | CASSPSLYTEAFF
TRBD2 | TRBJ2-1 | TRBV5-8 | NA | TGTGCCAGCAGCTTGGGACTAGCGGCTTTAGAAGAGAAGTCCTACAATGAGCAGTTCTTC | CASSLGLAALEEKSYNEQFF
NA | TRBJ2-7 | TRBV28 | NA | TGTGCCAGCAGTGGGCGGGCCTACGAGCAGTACTTC | CASSGRAYEQYF
NA | TRBJ2-5 | TRBV5-1 | NA | TGCGCCAGCAGCTTGGAAGGGGAGGCAACCCAGTACTTC | CASSLEGEATQYF
TRBD2 | TRBJ2-3 | TRBV4-1 | once | TGCGCCAGCAGTACCGGACTAGCGGGAGTGGATACGCAGTATTTT | CASSTGLAGVDTQYF
NA | TRBJ2-7 | TRBV6-1 | NA | TGTGCCAGCAGTGGATTGGGGGGAGTCTCCTACGAGCAGTACTTC | CASSGLGGVSYEQYF
NA | TRBJ1-2 | TRBV5-1 | NA | TGCGCCAGCAGCTTGGGGCAGGGCAGCTATGGCTACACCTTC | CASSLGQGSYGYTF
TRBD1 | TRBJ1-4 | TRBV4-1 | NA | TGCGCCAGCAGCCAACGGCCCCAACACAGGGGGCGCTGGGACGAAAAACTGTTTTTT | CASSQRPQHRGRWDEKLFF
NA | TRBJ1-1 | TRBV5-1 | NA | TGCGCCAGCAGCCCTATTCAACCCAACACTGAAGCTTTCTTT | CASSPIQPNTEAFF
NA | TRBJ2-1 | TRBV6-6 | NA | TGTGCCAGCAGATTAGAGCGAACCTCCTACAATGAGCAGTTCTTC | CASRLERTSYNEQFF
NA | TRBJ2-7 | TRBV19 | NA | TGTGCCAGCCCGGCAGGGCAAGGACCAAACCACTCCTACGAGCAGTACTTC | CASPAGQGPNHSYEQYF
TRBD1 | TRBJ2-7 | TRBV5-1 | NA | TGCGCCAGCAGCTTGGACAGGGGTGGCGAGCAGTACTTC | CASSLDRGGEQYF
NA | TRBJ1-1 | TRBV25-1 | NA | TGTGCCAGCAGTCGGAGCGGGGACACTGAAGCTTTCTTT | CASSRSGDTEAFF
TRBD2 | TRBJ2-5 | TRBV28 | NA | TGTGCCAGCAGTTCCCCGCGGGAGCAGTACTTC | CASSSPREQYF
NA | TRBJ2-2 | TRBV7-9 | NA | TGTGCCAGCAGCCTGACTCGGGAGAACACCGGGGAGCTGTTTTTT | CASSLTRENTGELFF
NA | TRBJ1-4 | TRBV25-1 | NA | TGTGCCAGCAGTGAAGGGAGGGAGAAACTGTTTTTT | CASSEGREKLFF
NA | TRBJ2-1 | TRBV19 | NA | TGTGCCAGTAGTATTGGGCGCTACAATGAGCAGTTCTTC | CASSIGRYNEQFF
TRBD2 | TRBJ2-7 | TRBV28 | NA | TGTGCCAGCAGTTTATGGCTCGGGACTAGGTGGTACGAGCAGTACTTC | CASSLWLGTRWYEQYF
TRBD1 | TRBJ2-3 | TRBV7-9 | NA | TGTGCCAGCAGCCCCGGGACAGCTTCTAGCACAGATACGCAGTATTTT | CASSPGTASSTDTQYF
TRBD1 | TRBJ2-1 | TRBV27 | NA | TGTGCCAGCAGTTTATCAGCAGGGGGCATCTACAATGAGCAGTTCTTC | CASSLSAGGIYNEQFF
TRBD2 | TRBJ2-1 | TRBV14 | NA | TGTGCCAGCAGCCGAACTACTAGCGGGAGAAGTGAGCAGTTCTTC | CASSRTTSGRSEQFF
TRBD2 | TRBJ2-7 | TRBV7-3 | NA | TGTGCCAGCAGCTTAACGCTGGCTAGCGGGAACCACGAGCAGTACTTC | CASSLTLASGNHEQYF
NA | TRBJ2-7 | TRBV10-3 | NA | TGTGCCATCAGCCCCGGCAGGCTGGCCTACGAGCAGTACTTC | CAISPGRLAYEQYF
NA | TRBJ2-1 | TRBV5-1 | NA | TGCGCCAGCAGTCCATCTAGCTCCTACAATGAGCAGTTCTTC | CASSPSSSYNEQFF